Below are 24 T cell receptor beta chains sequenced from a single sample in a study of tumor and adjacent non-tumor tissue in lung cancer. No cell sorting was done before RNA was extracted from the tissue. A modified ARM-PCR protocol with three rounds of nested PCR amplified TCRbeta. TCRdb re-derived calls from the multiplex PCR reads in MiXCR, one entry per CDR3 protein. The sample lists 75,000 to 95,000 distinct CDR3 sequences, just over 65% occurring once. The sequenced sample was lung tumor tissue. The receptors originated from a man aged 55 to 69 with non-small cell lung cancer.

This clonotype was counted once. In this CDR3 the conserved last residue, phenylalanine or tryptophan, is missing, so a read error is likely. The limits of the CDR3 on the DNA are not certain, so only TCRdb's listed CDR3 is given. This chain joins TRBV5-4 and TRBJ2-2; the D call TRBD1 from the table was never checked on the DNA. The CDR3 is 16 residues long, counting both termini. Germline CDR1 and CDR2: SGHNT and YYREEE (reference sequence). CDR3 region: CASSLEAGANTGELFL.

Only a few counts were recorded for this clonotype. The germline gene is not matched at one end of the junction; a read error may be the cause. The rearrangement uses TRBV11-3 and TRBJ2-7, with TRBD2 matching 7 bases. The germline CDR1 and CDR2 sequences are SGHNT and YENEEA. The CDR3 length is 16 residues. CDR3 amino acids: CASNLSGTIRSYEQYF. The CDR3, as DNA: TGTGCCAGCAACTTAAGCGGGACTATCCGTTCCTACGAGCAGTACTTC.

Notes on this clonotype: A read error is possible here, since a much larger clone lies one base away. Written as DNA, the CDR3 is TGCAGTGTTAGAGTCGGGGCGGATAGGCGGTATTTT. Its translation: CSVRVGADRRYF. V and J are TRBV20-1 and TRBJ2-3; tentatively, D is TRBD1 or TRBD2 (5 bases each). The CDR3 is 12 amino acids. Germline CDR1 is DFQATT and CDR2 is SNEGSKA (reference sequence).

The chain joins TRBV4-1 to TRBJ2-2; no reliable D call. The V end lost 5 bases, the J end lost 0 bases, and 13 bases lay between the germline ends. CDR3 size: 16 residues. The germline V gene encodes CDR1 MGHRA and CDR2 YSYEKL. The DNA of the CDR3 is TGCGCCAGCAGCAAAGGGATAGAGTCGAACACCGGGGAGCTGTTTTTT. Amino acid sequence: CASSKGIESNTGELFF.

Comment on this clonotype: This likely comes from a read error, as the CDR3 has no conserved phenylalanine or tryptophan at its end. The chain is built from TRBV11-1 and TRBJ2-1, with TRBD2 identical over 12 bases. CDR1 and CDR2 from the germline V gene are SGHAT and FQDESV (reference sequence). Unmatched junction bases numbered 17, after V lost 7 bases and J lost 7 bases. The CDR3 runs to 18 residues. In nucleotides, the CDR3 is TGTGCCAGCAACTCGATGGGGAGAACTAGCGGGAGGCAGAATGAGCAGTTCATC. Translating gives CASNSMGRTSGRQNEQFI.

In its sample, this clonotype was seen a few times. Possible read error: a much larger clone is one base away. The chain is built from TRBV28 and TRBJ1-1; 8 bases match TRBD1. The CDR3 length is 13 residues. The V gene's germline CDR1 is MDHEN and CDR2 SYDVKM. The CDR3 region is CASRGQDGTEALF. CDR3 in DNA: TGTGCCAGCAGGGGACAGGACGGCACTGAAGCTCTCTTT.

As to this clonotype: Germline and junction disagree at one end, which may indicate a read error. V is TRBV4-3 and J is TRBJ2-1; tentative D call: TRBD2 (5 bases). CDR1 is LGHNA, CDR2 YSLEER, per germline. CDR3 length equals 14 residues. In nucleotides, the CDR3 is TGCGCTAGCAGCTCAAAAGGACTTTACAATGAGCAGTTCTTC. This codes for CASSSKGLYNEQFF.

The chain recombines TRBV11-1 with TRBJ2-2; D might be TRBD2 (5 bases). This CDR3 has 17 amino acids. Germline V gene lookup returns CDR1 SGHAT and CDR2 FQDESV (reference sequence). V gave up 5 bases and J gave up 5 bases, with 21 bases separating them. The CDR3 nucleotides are TGTGCCAGCAGCGCACATGAGGGATTTTCCGATACCGGGGAGCTGTTTTTT. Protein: CASSAHEGFSDTGELFF.

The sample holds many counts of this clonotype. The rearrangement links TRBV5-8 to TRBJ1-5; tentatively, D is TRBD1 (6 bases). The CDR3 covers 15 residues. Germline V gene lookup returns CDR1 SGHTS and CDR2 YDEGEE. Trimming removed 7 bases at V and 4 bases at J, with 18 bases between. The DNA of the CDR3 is TGTGCCAGCCTTCCCGCATGGGGGCAAAATCAGCCCCAGCATTTT. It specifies CASLPAWGQNQPQHF.

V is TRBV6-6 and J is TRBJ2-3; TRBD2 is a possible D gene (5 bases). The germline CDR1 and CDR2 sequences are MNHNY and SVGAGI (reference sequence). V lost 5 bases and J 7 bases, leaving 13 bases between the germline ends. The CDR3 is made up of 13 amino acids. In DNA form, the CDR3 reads TGTGCCAGCAGTATCGGGGTGCCGAATACGCAGTATTTT. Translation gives CASSIGVPNTQYF.

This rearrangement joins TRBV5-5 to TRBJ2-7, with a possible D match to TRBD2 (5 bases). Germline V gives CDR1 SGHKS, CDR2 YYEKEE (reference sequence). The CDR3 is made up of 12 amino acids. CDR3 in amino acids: CVSSYEGLEQYF. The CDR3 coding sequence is TGTGTCAGTAGTTATGAGGGTCTCGAGCAGTACTTC.

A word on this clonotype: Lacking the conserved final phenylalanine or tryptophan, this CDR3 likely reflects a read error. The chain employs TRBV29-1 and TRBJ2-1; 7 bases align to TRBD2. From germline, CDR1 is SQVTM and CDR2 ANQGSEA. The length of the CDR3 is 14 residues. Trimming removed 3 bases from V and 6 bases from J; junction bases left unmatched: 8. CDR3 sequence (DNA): TGCAGCGTTGACGGAGTGGGGGGGTTCAATGAGCAGTTCTCC. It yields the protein CSVDGVGGFNEQFS.

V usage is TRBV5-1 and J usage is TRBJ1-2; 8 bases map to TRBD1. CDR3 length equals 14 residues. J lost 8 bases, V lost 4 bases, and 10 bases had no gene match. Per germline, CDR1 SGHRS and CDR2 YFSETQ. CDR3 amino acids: CASSRAGQGQGYTF. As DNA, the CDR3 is TGCGCCAGCAGCCGAGCCGGACAGGGACAGGGCTACACCTTC.

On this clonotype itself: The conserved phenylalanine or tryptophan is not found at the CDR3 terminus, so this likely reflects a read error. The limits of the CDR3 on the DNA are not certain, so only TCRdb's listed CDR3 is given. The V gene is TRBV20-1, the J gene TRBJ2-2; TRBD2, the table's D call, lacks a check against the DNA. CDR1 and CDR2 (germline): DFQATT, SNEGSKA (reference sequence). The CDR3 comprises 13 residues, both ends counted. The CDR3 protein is CSARIREAGESFL.

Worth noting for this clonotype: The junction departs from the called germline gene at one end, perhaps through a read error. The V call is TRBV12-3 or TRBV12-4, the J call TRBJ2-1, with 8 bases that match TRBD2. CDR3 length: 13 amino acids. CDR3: CTSNHAGGNEQFF. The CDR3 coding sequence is TGTACCAGCAACCACGCGGGGGGCAATGAGCAGTTCTTC.

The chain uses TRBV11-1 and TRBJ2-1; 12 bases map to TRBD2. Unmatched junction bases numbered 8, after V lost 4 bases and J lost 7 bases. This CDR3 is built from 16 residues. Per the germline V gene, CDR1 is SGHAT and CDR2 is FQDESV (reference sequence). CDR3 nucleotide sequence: TGTGCCAGCAGCTCGACTAGCGGGAGCACCTGTAATGAGCAGTTCTTC. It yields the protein CASSSTSGSTCNEQFF. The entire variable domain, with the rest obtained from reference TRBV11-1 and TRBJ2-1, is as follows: EAEVAQSPRYKITEKSQAVAFWCDPISGHATLYWYRQILGQGPELLVQFQDESVVDDSQLPKDRFSAERLKGVDSTLKIQPAELGDSAMYLCASSSTSGSTCNEQFFGPGTRLTVL.

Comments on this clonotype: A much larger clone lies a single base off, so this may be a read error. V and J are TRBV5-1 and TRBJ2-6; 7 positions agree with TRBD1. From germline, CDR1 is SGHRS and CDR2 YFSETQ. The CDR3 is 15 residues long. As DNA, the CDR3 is TGCGCCAGCAGCAGACAGGGATCCGGGGCCAAGGTCCTGACTTTC. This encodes CASSRQGSGAKVLTF.

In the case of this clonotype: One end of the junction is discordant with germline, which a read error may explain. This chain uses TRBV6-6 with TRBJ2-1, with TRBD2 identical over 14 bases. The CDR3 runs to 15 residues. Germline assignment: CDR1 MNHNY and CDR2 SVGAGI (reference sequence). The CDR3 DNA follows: TGTGCCATCAGTAGACTAGCGGGAGGGCTAAATGAGCAGTCCTTC. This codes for CAISRLAGGLNEQSF.

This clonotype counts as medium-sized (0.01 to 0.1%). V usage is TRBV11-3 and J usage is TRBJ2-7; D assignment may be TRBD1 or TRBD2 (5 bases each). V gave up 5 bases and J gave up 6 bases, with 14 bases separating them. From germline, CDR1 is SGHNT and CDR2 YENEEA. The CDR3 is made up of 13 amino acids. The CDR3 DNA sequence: TGTGCCAGCAGCGGGGGACGGCTAGGCGAGCAGTACTTC. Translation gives CASSGGRLGEQYF.

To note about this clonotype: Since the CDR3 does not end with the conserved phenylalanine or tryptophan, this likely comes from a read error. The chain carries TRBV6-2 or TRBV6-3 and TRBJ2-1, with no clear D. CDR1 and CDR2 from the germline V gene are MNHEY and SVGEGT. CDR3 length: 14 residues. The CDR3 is CASRTQQTNNEQFL. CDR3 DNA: TGTGCAAGCAGGACCCAACAGACCAACAATGAGCAGTTCCTC.

Written as DNA, the CDR3 is TGTGCCAGCAGCCGAGACTACAATAAACAGTTCTTC. This gives the protein CASSRDYNKQFF. This rearrangement joins TRBV5-6 to TRBJ2-1, with a possible D match to TRBD2 (5 bases). Germline V gene sequence: CDR1 SGHDT, CDR2 YYEEEE. V was cut by 4 bases and J by 13 bases, with 15 bases left in between. The CDR3 is made up of 12 amino acids.

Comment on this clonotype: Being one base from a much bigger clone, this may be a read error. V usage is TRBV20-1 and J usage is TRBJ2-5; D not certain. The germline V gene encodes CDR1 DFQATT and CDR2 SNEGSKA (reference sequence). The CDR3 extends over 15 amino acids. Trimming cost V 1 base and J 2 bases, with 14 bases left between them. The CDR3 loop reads CSARAEHGEQETQYF. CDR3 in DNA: TGCAGTGCTAGAGCCGAACATGGAGAACAAGAGACCCAGTACTTC.

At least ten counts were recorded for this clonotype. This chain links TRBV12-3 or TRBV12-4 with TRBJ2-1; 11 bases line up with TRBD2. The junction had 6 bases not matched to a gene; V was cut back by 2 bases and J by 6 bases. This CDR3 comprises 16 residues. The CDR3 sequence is CASSLLGLAGGNEQFF. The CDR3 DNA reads TGTGCCAGCAGTTTATTGGGGCTAGCGGGGGGCAATGAGCAGTTCTTC.

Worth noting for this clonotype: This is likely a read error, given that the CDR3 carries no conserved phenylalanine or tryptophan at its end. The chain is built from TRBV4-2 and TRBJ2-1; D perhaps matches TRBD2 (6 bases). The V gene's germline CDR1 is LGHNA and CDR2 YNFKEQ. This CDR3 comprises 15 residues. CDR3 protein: CTSSQGSGTYNEQFS. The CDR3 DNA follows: TGTACCAGCAGCCAAGGTAGCGGTACCTACAATGAGCAGTTCTCC.